This T cell receptor (beta chain) was obtained from a study of the immune and genomic landscape of osteosarcoma. About the study: 73% had unfavorable pathologic response to standard therapy.

Measured with immunoSEQ multiplex PCR; TCRdb has only the in-frame clones, and not every one. The sample shows fewer than 3,500 clones, 72% of them seen only once. This sequence was found in a man between 18 and 35 years old with osteosarcoma. The source material was tumor tissue from a local recurrence in the femur.

This CDR3 reads CASSLGDGGRYEQYF. DNA of the CDR3: TGTGCCAGCAGCTTAGGTGACGGGGGCCGCTACGAGCAGTACTTC. The chain employs TRBV7-3 and TRBJ2-7; D possibly uses TRBD1 or TRBD2 (6 bases each). V lost 2 bases and J lost 3, with 14 bases in between. The CDR3 sequence is 15 residues long. The germline gives CDR1 SGHTA, CDR2 FQGTGA. The entire variable domain, with the rest obtained from reference TRBV7-3 and TRBJ2-7, is as follows: GAGVSQTPSNKVTEKGKYVELRCDPISGHTALYWYRQSLGQGPEFLIYFQGTGAADDSGLPNDRFFAVRPEGSVSTLKIQRTERGDSAVYLCASSLGDGGRYEQYFGPGTRLTVT.